The clone carrying this T cell receptor (beta chain) was seen a single time. The target antigen is unknown. This entry is derived from a study of cytomegalovirus exposure and HLA in healthy donors. Study-wide context: HLA-typed donors contributed around 88 million unique TCRs, which were held in an early data release. For the roughly 400 genotyped donors, approximately 82% fell within the Caucasian-associated ancestry cluster. Broader study findings: Three CMV-associated chains were confirmed in vitro to be specific for CMV antigens.

CDR1 is LNHDA, CDR2 SQIVND, per germline (reference sequence). Trimming cost V 7 bases and J 3 bases; bases outside gene matches: 14. The CDR3 is 17 residues long. The primer mix had 60 Vbeta and 13 Jbeta primers. The assay was immunoSEQ multiplex PCR, and TCRdb's table has in-frame clones only and misses some. The sample holds 170,000 or so clones, 84% seen once. The source is a boy aged 2-15 years in good health and CMV-seronegative. The chain employs TRBV19 and TRBJ2-1, with 8 positions matching TRBD1. What was sequenced was PBMCs. CDR3 DNA sequence: TGTGCCAGTACCCCCCACCGGGGCAGGGGGCTCTACAATGAGCAGTTCTTC. This translates into CASTPHRGRGLYNEQFF. Full variable domain (missing parts from reference TRBV19 and TRBJ2-1): DGGITQSPKYLFRKEGQNVTLSCEQNLNHDAMYWYRQDPGQGLRLIYYSQIVNDFQKGDIAEGYSVSREKKESFPLTVTSAQKNPTAFYLCASTPHRGRGLYNEQFFGPGTRLTVL.